A selection of T cell receptor beta chains follows, all from one sample in a study of beta chain features in type 1 diabetes. The table came from immunoSEQ multiplex PCR; TCRdb's copy has only in-frame clones and leaves some out. The repertoire consists of around 350,000 clones, with roughly an eighth occurring once and the leading ten covering approximately 0.015%. The sequencing sample was made of naive CD4+ T cells from blood. These receptors were taken from a man in his late teens or twenties in good health. CDR3s include the opening cysteine and the closing phenylalanine or tryptophan. Each record gives: D gene, CDR3 length, J gene, clone size, V gene, CDR3 DNA, CDR3 protein. D genes are given only for firm matches. The listing skips clone size in some rows; elsewhere it reads once, few, many or a size class.

TRBD2 | 16 | TRBJ2-1 | - | TRBV5-1 | TGCGCCAGCAGCCTTGCCGGACTAGCGAGCTACAATGAGCAGTTCTTC | CASSLAGLASYNEQFF
- | 14 | TRBJ1-1 | few | TRBV6-6 | TGTGCCAGCAGTTCACAGAATACCCCCACTGAAGCTTTCTTT | CASSSQNTPTEAFF
- | 13 | TRBJ1-4 | few | TRBV30 | TGTGCCTGGACCCCAGGGGTAGGAGAAAAACTGTTTTTT | CAWTPGVGEKLFF
TRBD2 | 13 | TRBJ2-7 | few | TRBV30 | TGTGCCTGGAATCGGCGGGAGGCGAGCGAGCAGTACTTC | CAWNRREASEQYF
- | 13 | TRBJ1-5 | many | TRBV29-1 | TGCAGCGTTGAACAGGGGACGGGTCAGCCCCAGCATTTT | CSVEQGTGQPQHF
TRBD2 | 13 | TRBJ2-1 | - | TRBV10-3 | TGTGCCATACAGCTAGCGGGGGGCAATGAGCAGTTCTTC | CAIQLAGGNEQFF
TRBD1 | 15 | TRBJ2-5 | - | TRBV7-2 | TGTGCCAGCAGCTATACAGGGGGCACGGGAGAGACCCAGTACTTC | CASSYTGGTGETQYF
TRBD2 | 15 | TRBJ2-5 | - | TRBV7-2 | TGTGCCAGCAGCTTAGTTGGGCGGGGGCAAGAGACCCAGTACTTC | CASSLVGRGQETQYF
TRBD1 | 14 | TRBJ2-5 | - | TRBV9 | TGTGCCAGCAGCGCTCTGACAGGGCTGGAGACCCAGTACTTC | CASSALTGLETQYF
- | 14 | TRBJ2-3 | few | TRBV5-6 | TGTGCCAGCAGTGGTCCGGGAAGCACAGATACGCAGTATTTT | CASSGPGSTDTQYF
- | 13 | TRBJ2-3 | - | TRBV2 | TGTGCCAGCGCATCGGACTTTCCAGATACGCAGTATTTT | CASASDFPDTQYF
- | 15 | TRBJ2-3 | - | TRBV7-2 | TGTGCCAGCAGCGTCCACGGTGCTATCTTGGATACGCAGTATTTT | CASSVHGAILDTQYF
- | 16 | TRBJ2-3 | few | TRBV11-1 | TGTGCCAGCAGCCCTGCTTGGGGGCGCGGCACAGATACGCAGTATTTT | CASSPAWGRGTDTQYF
- | 13 | TRBJ2-5 | - | TRBV5-4 | TGTGCCAGCCGGATGCGGGGACGAGAGACCCAGTACTTC | CASRMRGRETQYF
TRBD2 | 15 | TRBJ2-5 | - | TRBV6-5 | TGTGCCAGCAGGAAACTAGCGGGGGGGCAGGAGACCCAGTACTTC | CASRKLAGGQETQYF
TRBD1 | 16 | TRBJ1-2 | - | TRBV6-4 | TGTGCCAGCAGCCCGGACAGGGGGCGGCCGAACTATGGCTACACCTTC | CASSPDRGRPNYGYTF
TRBD1 | 15 | TRBJ2-7 | - | TRBV14 | TGTGCCAGCAGCCAAGTAGGCAGGGGGCCCTACGAGCAGTACTTC | CASSQVGRGPYEQYF
TRBD1 | 15 | TRBJ2-7 | few | TRBV7-9 | TGTGCCAGCAGCTCCCGGACAGGGAAAGCCTACGAGCAGTACTTC | CASSSRTGKAYEQYF
- | 14 | TRBJ1-4 | - | TRBV27 | TGTGCCAGCGGATCGTGGGGAGCCACTGAAAAACTGTTTTTT | CASGSWGATEKLFF
TRBD2 | 15 | TRBJ2-7 | - | TRBV9 | TGTGCCAGCAGCGTACTAAGCGGGGGGCCGGACGAGCAGTACTTC | CASSVLSGGPDEQYF
- | 15 | TRBJ1-2 | few | TRBV5-1 | TGCGCCAGCAGCTTGGTTTCCGGGTATAACTATGGCTACACCTTC | CASSLVSGYNYGYTF
- | 14 | TRBJ1-6 | - | TRBV14 | TGTGCCAGCAGCCTGACAGCGTATAATTCACCCCTCCACTTT | CASSLTAYNSPLHF
TRBD1 | 14 | TRBJ2-2 | few | TRBV28 | TGTGCCAGCGAGGACAGGGGACGGTACGGGGAGCTGTTTTTT | CASEDRGRYGELFF
- | 13 | TRBJ2-7 | - | TRBV29-1 | TGCAGCGTTGTGGGGGGTGGGAACTACGAGCAGTACTTC | CSVVGGGNYEQYF
- | 12 | TRBJ2-1 | - | TRBV29-1 | TGCAGCGTTGAATTAACCAGGAATGAGCAGTTCTTC | CSVELTRNEQFF
- | 16 | TRBJ2-3 | few | TRBV7-2 | TGTGCCAGCAGCTTAACTCTTGCGAAAAGCACAGATACGCAGTATTTT | CASSLTLAKSTDTQYF
TRBD1 | 15 | TRBJ1-6 | - | TRBV11-2 | TGTGCCAGCAGCAGGACAGGGGGGATTAATTCACCCCTCCACTTT | CASSRTGGINSPLHF
- | 15 | TRBJ2-5 | - | TRBV6-5 | TGTGCCACCAAAATACAGGGTTTTTCAGGAGAGACCCAGTACTTC | CATKIQGFSGETQYF
TRBD1 | 16 | TRBJ1-1 | few | TRBV27 | TGTGCCAGCAGTCCGATCCGGGACAGGGGTTCCACTGAAGCTTTCTTT | CASSPIRDRGSTEAFF
- | 14 | TRBJ1-1 | - | TRBV19 | TGTGCCAGTAGTATCCGAACAGGGTCCACTGAAGCTTTCTTT | CASSIRTGSTEAFF
- | 15 | TRBJ1-5 | - | TRBV18 | TGTGCCAGCTCCCCCTCGGGAGGGAGTGGTCAGCCCCAGCATTTT | CASSPSGGSGQPQHF
- | 13 | TRBJ2-7 | few | TRBV29-1 | TGCAGCGTTGCTAGACAGAGCTCCTACGAGCAGTACTTC | CSVARQSSYEQYF
TRBD2 | 16 | TRBJ2-3 | - | TRBV5-4 | TGTGCCAGCAGCTCAAAAGCGGGGGGGGGCACAGATACGCAGTATTTT | CASSSKAGGGTDTQYF
- | 13 | TRBJ1-2 | few | TRBV30 | TGTGCCTGGAATAACAGGGCTGACTATGGCTACACCTTC | CAWNNRADYGYTF
- | 13 | TRBJ1-6 | few | TRBV18 | TGTGCCAGCCAAAAGGGGAACAATTCACCCCTCCACTTT | CASQKGNNSPLHF
TRBD2 | 17 | TRBJ2-3 | - | TRBV29-1 | TGCAGCGTTGAGGTAGCGGGAGGAGGCATGGGCACAGATACGCAGTATTTT | CSVEVAGGGMGTDTQYF
TRBD1 | 15 | TRBJ1-3 | few | TRBV6-6 | TGTGCCAGCAGTGAGCCGGGACAGGGCTTGGACACCATATATTTT | CASSEPGQGLDTIYF
- | 17 | TRBJ2-7 | - | TRBV21-1 | TGTGCCAGCAGCAACCAACTACTCGGACAGCGGCCCTACGAGCAGTACTTC | CASSNQLLGQRPYEQYF
- | 13 | TRBJ2-7 | - | TRBV18 | TGTGCCAGCTCACCCGCTAGTCTCTACGAGCAGTACTTC | CASSPASLYEQYF
TRBD1 | 15 | TRBJ2-7 | few | TRBV7-2 | TGTGCCAGCAGCTTAGGGACAGGGAACCCCTACGAGCAGTACTTC | CASSLGTGNPYEQYF
TRBD1 | 16 | TRBJ2-3 | few | TRBV5-1 | TGCGCCAGCAGCTTTGGACAGGGGCCTTTTACAGATACGCAGTATTTT | CASSFGQGPFTDTQYF
TRBD2 | 15 | TRBJ2-1 | - | TRBV9 | TGTGCCAGCAGCGTAGGAGCGGGGGGCTACAATGAGCAGTTCTTC | CASSVGAGGYNEQFF
TRBD2 | 15 | TRBJ2-5 | few | TRBV30 | TGTGCCTGGAGCCCCCGGGGACTAGTCGGTGAGACCCAGTACTTC | CAWSPRGLVGETQYF
- | 17 | TRBJ1-1 | - | TRBV5-4 | TGTGCCAGCAGCGTGGATTACCGGGACACCCGGTTGGGTGAAGCTTTCTTT | CASSVDYRDTRLGEAFF
TRBD1 | 13 | TRBJ1-2 | - | TRBV30 | TGTGCCTGGAGTGTAAACAGGGGCAGGGGCTACACCTTC | CAWSVNRGRGYTF
TRBD1 | 14 | TRBJ2-5 | few | TRBV2 | TGTGCCACCAACGAACAGGGGGCTTCGGAGACCCAGTACTTC | CATNEQGASETQYF
TRBD1 | 14 | TRBJ1-1 | few | TRBV7-3 | TGTGCCAGCAGCCCCCGGGACAGGAATACTGAAGCTTTCTTT | CASSPRDRNTEAFF
- | 16 | TRBJ2-3 | few | TRBV7-2 | TGTGCCAGCAGCTTACTCCCCAGGGGTGGGACAGATACGCAGTATTTT | CASSLLPRGGTDTQYF
TRBD2 | 16 | TRBJ2-1 | - | TRBV11-2 | TGTGCCAGCAGATCTAGCGGGAGGGCCTTGGGCGATGAGCAGTTCTTC | CASRSSGRALGDEQFF
- | 14 | TRBJ1-2 | - | TRBV30 | TGTGCCTGGAGTGTACGAGTGACAGCCTATGGCTACACCTTC | CAWSVRVTAYGYTF
- | 14 | TRBJ2-7 | - | TRBV19 | TGTGCCAGTAGTATGGGTAGCGGAAACTACGAGCAGTACTTC | CASSMGSGNYEQYF
TRBD1 | 14 | TRBJ2-7 | few | TRBV5-1 | TGCGCCAGCAGCTTGGGGACAGGGAACCACGAGCAGTACTTC | CASSLGTGNHEQYF
TRBD2 | 11 | TRBJ2-7 | - | TRBV20-1 | TGCAGTGCTTTAGCGGGAGACTTGGAGTACTTC | CSALAGDLEYF
- | 16 | TRBJ2-7 | - | TRBV4-2 | TGTGCCAGCAGCATATCTCCGGGATTACCAGGGGTCGAGCAGTACTTC | CASSISPGLPGVEQYF
- | 12 | TRBJ2-5 | - | TRBV4-2 | TGTGCCAGCAGCCGATCGGGGGAGACCCAGTACTTC | CASSRSGETQYF
TRBD1 | 14 | TRBJ1-6 | - | TRBV27 | TGTGCCAGCAGTTCGACAGGGACTCATTCACCCCTCCACTTT | CASSSTGTHSPLHF
TRBD1 | 15 | TRBJ2-3 | - | TRBV9 | TGTGCCAGCAGCCTGGGACAGGTACGCACAGATACGCAGTATTTT | CASSLGQVRTDTQYF
- | 14 | TRBJ1-2 | few | TRBV25-1 | TGTGCCAGCAGTGAGGGGCGGGGGAACTATGGCTACACCTTC | CASSEGRGNYGYTF
- | 15 | TRBJ2-2 | - | TRBV9 | TGTGCCAGCAGCGTAGCGGGATTGAACACCGGGGAGCTGTTTTTT | CASSVAGLNTGELFF
- | 10 | TRBJ1-2 | - | TRBV20-1 | TGCAGTGCTCCGACAGGTAGCTACACCTTC | CSAPTGSYTF